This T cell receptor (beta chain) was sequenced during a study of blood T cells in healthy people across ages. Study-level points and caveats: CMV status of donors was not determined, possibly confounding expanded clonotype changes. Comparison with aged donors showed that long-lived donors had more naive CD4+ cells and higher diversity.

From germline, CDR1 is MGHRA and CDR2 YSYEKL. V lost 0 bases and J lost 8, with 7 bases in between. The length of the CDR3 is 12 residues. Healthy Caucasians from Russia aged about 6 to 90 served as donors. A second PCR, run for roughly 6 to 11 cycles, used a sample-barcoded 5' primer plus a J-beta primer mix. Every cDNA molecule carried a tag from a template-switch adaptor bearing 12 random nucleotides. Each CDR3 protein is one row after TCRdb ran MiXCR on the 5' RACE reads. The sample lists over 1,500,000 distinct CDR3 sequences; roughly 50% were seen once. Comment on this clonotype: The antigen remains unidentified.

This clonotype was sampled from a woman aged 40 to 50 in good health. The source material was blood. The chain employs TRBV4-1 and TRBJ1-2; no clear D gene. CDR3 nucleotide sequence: TGCGCCAGCAGCCAAGAACGGGGAGGCTACACCTTC. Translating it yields CASSQERGGYTF.